This TCR beta chain was sequenced for a study of T cells in localized non-small cell lung cancer. The germline gives CDR1 SQVTM, CDR2 ANQGSEA. Trimming cost V 4 bases and J 0 bases, with 13 bases left between them. CDR3 size: 14 residues. The protocol was immunoSEQ multiplex PCR, while the TCRdb copy is restricted to in-frame clones and leaves out a portion. The sample shows about 59,000 clones, around 90% of them seen only once. The sample in question was peripheral blood, obtained before any cancer treatment. This sequence was found in a man between 40 and 70 years old with stage I squamous cell lung carcinoma. The chain has TRBV29-1 and TRBJ2-7; possible D gene TRBD1, 5 bases. The CDR3 region is CSVGKGSTSYEQYF. In DNA form, the CDR3 reads TGCAGCGTTGGAAAGGGGTCTACCTCCTACGAGCAGTACTTC.